This record covers a single T cell receptor (beta chain). Its target is unknown. The entry originates in a study of monozygotic twins with inflammatory bowel disease. TCRdb re-called the 5' RACE reads and gives one entry per CDR3 protein, without DNA. Its table records roughly 160,000 distinct CDR3 sequences. Overall study results and limits: Among patients, repertoires may have gained variability from differing immunosuppressive treatments. TCRbeta inverse Simpson diversity was decreased in IBD patients versus healthy co-twins.

The CDR3 runs 12 residues. CDR1 is SGHDT and CDR2 is YYEEEE in the germline V gene. The receptor's source is a human donor with ulcerative colitis or Crohn's disease, or a healthy co-twin of an affected twin (not recorded which). The genes are TRBV5-6 and TRBJ2-1. Material: blood. The CDR3 spells CASSSLVHEQFF. Supplemented by reference TRBV5-6 and TRBJ2-1, the full variable domain reads DAGVTQSPTHLIKTRGQQVTLRCSPKSGHDTVSWYQQALGQGPQFIFQYYEEEERQRGNFPDRFSGHQFPNYSSELNVNALLLGDSALYLCASSSLVHEQFFGPGTRLTVL.